The following is a T cell receptor (beta chain) sequence with its context. The PCR contained 60 Vbeta and 13 Jbeta primers. Profiled with immunoSEQ multiplex PCR; TCRdb holds only in-frame clones, not every one. The table counts around 65,000 clones; about 15% lies in the top ten. This specimen belongs to a study of cytomegalovirus exposure and HLA in healthy donors. The CDR3 runs to 13 residues. Germline-derived CDR1 and CDR2 are SGHTS and YDEGEE. V lost 1 base, J lost 4 bases, and 8 bases lay in between. These donors counted as nominally healthy when sampled, but unrecorded immune exposures were likely.

The sequenced sample was PBMCs. The rearrangement uses TRBV5-8 and TRBJ1-2; D is possibly TRBD1 (6 bases). This clonotype originated in a boy aged 10-17 years in good health and CMV-seronegative. The CDR3 loop is CASSLTGTYGYTF. In DNA form, the CDR3 reads TGTGCCAGCAGCTTGACAGGGACCTATGGCTACACCTTC.